This record concerns one T cell receptor (beta chain) sequence. Its target is unknown. It was the approximately 110-subject validation cohort, separate from the roughly 700-subject first cohort, to which the donors belonged. The sample originates from a study of cytomegalovirus exposure and HLA in healthy donors. Study-level findings and limits: In a later analysis, first-cohort TCR clusters were found to tend to co-occur in the approximately 120 validation repertoires. Most TCR sequences were rare, but some public TCRs occurred in many donors. A list of more than 150 TCR beta chains associated with cytomegalovirus was given.

Clones were sequenced by immunoSEQ multiplex PCR, and TCRdb holds only the in-frame ones, with some missing. The sample includes fewer than 140,000 clones, less than 90% of them seen just once. The germline V gene has CDR1 MDHEN and CDR2 SYDVKM. The length of the CDR3 is 15 residues. The junction had 4 bases not matched to a gene; V was cut back by 3 bases and J by 3 bases. V gene TRBV28 combines with J gene TRBJ1-4; 7 bases line up with TRBD1. Material: PBMCs. The receptor was derived from a woman aged 18-29 years in good health and CMV-seropositive. The CDR3, as DNA: TGTGCCAGCAGTTTCCCCGGGACAGCTAATGAAAAACTGTTTTTT. Translation: CASSFPGTANEKLFF. The entire variable domain, with the rest obtained from reference TRBV28 and TRBJ1-4, is as follows: DVKVTQSSRYLVKRTGEKVFLECVQDMDHENMFWYRQDPGLGLRLIYFSYDVKMKEKGDIPEGYSVSREKKERFSLILESASTNQTSMYLCASSFPGTANEKLFFGSGTQLSVL.